This T cell receptor (beta chain) was retrieved from a study of blood T cell repertoires in COVID-19. Study-level background: Collection of acute and convalescent COVID-19 samples took place in the United States, Italy and Spain. Nucleic acid was either cDNA or gDNA, and it came from T cells, B-cell-depleted T cells, or PBMCs.

From germline, CDR1 is GTSNPN and CDR2 SVGIG (reference sequence). The J segment lost 7 bases and the V segment lost 8 bases, leaving 16 bases of the junction unmatched. CDR3 size: 15 residues. Authors' methods: The authors estimated nucleated cell counts from reference gene primer amplification. Generated by immunoSEQ multiplex PCR, the TCRdb table keeps only in-frame clones and is missing some. That table supplies the V and J calls and clone size; D and trimming were determined from the DNA. Of approximately 44,000 clones detected, roughly 80% appear once; the ten largest clones hold 25% to 40%. The sample was peripheral blood. The chain combines TRBV30 with TRBJ2-3; 9 nucleotides match TRBD2. This sequence was found in a woman aged 80 or older with acute or convalescent COVID-19. DNA of the CDR3: TGTGCCACGCCAGCCGCGGGAGGGCTGGGAAATACGCAGTATTTT. Its translation is CATPAAGGLGNTQYF.